The present T cell receptor (beta chain) was sequenced within a study of molecular identifiers for immune sequencing clone quantification. This clonotype was observed a handful of times. CDR3 length equals 15 residues. Germline V gene data show CDR1 as SGHVS and CDR2 as FNYEAQ. Losses at the gene ends were 1 base for V and 2 bases for J; bases not matched to a gene: 5. TCRdb redid the calling of the PCR reads with MiXCR, one entry per CDR3 protein. The sample lists nearly 650,000 distinct CDR3 sequences, over 25% seen once, with 0.78% in the top ten. The chain couples TRBV7-6 to TRBJ2-7; TRBD2 matches at 7 bases. This receptor was identified in a human donor in good health. Some libraries in this study had Jurkat cell RNA spiked in. The source material was naive CD8+ T cells from blood, with Jurkat cell RNA spiked in. Subset here: FACS-sorted CD8+CD4-CCR7+CD45RA+ naive T cells. CDR3 protein: CASSLDAGEAYEQYF. In nucleotides, the CDR3 is TGTGCCAGCAGCTTAGATGCGGGGGAAGCCTACGAGCAGTACTTC.